This entry concerns a single T cell receptor (beta chain). This sample was taken from a study of CD8 T cells in Susac syndrome. Random hexamers were used to reverse transcribe the RNA input (about 0.5 to 1 ug). MiXCR, applied by TCRdb to the immunoSEQ multiplex PCR reads, yields one record per CDR3 protein. The sample includes about 180,000 distinct CDR3 sequences, under 97% of them seen just once. CDR1 and CDR2 (germline): MNHNY, SVGAGI (reference sequence). CDR3 length: 16 amino acids. The junction had 6 bases not matched to a gene; V was cut back by 6 bases and J by 5 bases. Sequences were obtained from CD4+ T cells from PBMCs. The chain joins TRBV6-6 to TRBJ2-1, with 14 bases fitting TRBD2. The source is a human donor with multiple sclerosis. The CDR3 is CASRGRTSGGNNEQFF. DNA for the CDR3: TGTGCCAGCAGGGGCCGGACTAGCGGGGGGAACAATGAGCAGTTCTTC.